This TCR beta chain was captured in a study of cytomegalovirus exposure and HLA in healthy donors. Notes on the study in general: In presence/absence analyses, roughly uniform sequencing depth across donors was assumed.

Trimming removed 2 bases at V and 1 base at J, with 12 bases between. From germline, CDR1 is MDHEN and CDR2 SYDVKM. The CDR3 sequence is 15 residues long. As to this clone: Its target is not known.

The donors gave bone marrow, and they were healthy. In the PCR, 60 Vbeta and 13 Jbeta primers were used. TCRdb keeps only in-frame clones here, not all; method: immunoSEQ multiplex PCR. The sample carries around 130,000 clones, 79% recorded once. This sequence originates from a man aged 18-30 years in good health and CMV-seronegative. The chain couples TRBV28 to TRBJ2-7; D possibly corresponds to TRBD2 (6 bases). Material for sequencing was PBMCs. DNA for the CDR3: TGTGCCAGCAGTTTAACCGGGAGCCCTTCCTACGAGCAGTACGTC. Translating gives CASSLTGSPSYEQYV.